The 5 T cell receptor beta chains listed next were all sequenced from one sample in a study of blood T cell repertoires in COVID-19. Only in-frame clones appear in the TCRdb table, and some are missing; sequencing was by immunoSEQ multiplex PCR. The sample records about 220,000 clones, roughly 88% being singletons. The sequenced sample consisted of PBMCs or T cells enriched from blood (not recorded which). Receptor source: a woman in her fifties or sixties with acute COVID-19.

The V and J genes are TRBV5-1 and TRBJ2-5; the D gene is possibly TRBD1 (8 bases). Germline values: CDR1 SGHRS, CDR2 YFSETQ. This CDR3 comprises 15 residues. Trimming took 0 bases from V and 5 from J, leaving 14 bases between them. Here the CDR3 reads CASSLGTGRVETQYF. The CDR3 DNA is TGCGCCAGCAGCTTGGGGACAGGGAGGGTTGAGACCCAGTACTTC.

V gene TRBV4-3 combines with J gene TRBJ2-1; 7 bases line up with TRBD2. Trimming at V came to 1 base and at J to 10 bases, leaving 1 base not matched to a gene. Germline lookup yields CDR1 LGHNA and CDR2 YSLEER. The CDR3 contains 12 residues. DNA for the CDR3: TGCGCCAGCAGCCAAGCCGGGGGGGAGCAGTTCTTC. Translated, it gives CASSQAGGEQFF.

On this clone: Other DNA sequences of this sample code for an identical CDR3. The chain links TRBV27 to TRBJ2-7; 8 bases are a match to TRBD2. The germline V gene encodes CDR1 MNHEY and CDR2 SMNVEV (reference sequence). After removal of 5 bases from V and 0 bases from J, the junction contained 0 bases not matched to a gene. This CDR3 is 13 amino acids long. This CDR3 is CASSSGSSYEQYF. CDR3 nucleotides: TGTGCCAGCAGTAGCGGGAGCTCCTACGAGCAGTACTTC.

The V call is TRBV4-2, the J call TRBJ1-1; TRBD1 might be the D (6 bases). This CDR3 has 13 residues. Germline V CDR1 and CDR2: LGHNA, YNFKEQ. The V and J ends lost 3 bases and 4 bases respectively, with 9 bases between them. The CDR3, as DNA: TGTGCCAGCAGCCATGGGGGGGCCACTGAAGCTTTCTTT. It translates to CASSHGGATEAFF.

The chain uses TRBV7-9 and TRBJ2-3, with 8 nucleotides matching TRBD2. Germline V gene lookup returns CDR1 SEHNR and CDR2 FQNEAQ (reference sequence). This CDR3 has 16 residues. The V and J ends lost 6 bases and 4 bases, in that order; junction bases with no gene match: 12. CDR3 sequence reads: CASSQPGLVMSDTQYF. The CDR3 nucleotides read TGTGCCAGCAGTCAGCCGGGACTAGTAATGTCAGATACGCAGTATTTT.